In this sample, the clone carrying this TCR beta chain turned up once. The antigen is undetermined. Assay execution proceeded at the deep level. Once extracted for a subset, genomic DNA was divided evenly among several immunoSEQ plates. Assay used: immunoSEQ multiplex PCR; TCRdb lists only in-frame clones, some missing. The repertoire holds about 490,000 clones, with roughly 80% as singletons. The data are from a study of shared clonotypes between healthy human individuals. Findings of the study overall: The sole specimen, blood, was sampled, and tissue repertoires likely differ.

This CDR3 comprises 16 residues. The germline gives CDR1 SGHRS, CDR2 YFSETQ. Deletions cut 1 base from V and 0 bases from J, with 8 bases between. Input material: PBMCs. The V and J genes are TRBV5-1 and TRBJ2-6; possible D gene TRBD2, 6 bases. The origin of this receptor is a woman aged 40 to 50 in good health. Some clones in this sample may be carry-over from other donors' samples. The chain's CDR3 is CASSLWGDSGANVLTF. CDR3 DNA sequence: TGCGCCAGCAGCTTGTGGGGGGACTCTGGGGCCAACGTCCTGACTTTC. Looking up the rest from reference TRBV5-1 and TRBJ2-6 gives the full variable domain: KAGVTQTPRYLIKTRGQQVTLSCSPISGHRSVSWYQQTPGQGLQFLFEYFSETQRNKGNFPGRFSGRQFSNSRSEMNVSTLELGDSALYLCASSLWGDSGANVLTFGAGSRLTVL.